This T cell receptor (beta chain) derives from a study of blood T cell repertoires in COVID-19 (TCRdb year 2020). Some background on the complete study: Samples covering the acute and convalescent phases of COVID-19 were provided by collaborators in the United States, Italy and Spain. The material from the prospective study consisted of cDNA or gDNA derived from T cells, B-cell-depleted T cells, or PBMCs. The dataset comprised deeply sampled blood TCRbeta repertoires from subjects exposed to, actively infected with, or recovered from COVID-19. A freely available public database, intended as a resource for researchers studying the immune response to SARS-CoV-2, is where the repertoires were released. Samples were obtained from the ongoing ImmuneRACE study (first 160 participants) and from over 1,000 subjects provided by 6 global collaborators. Nearly every sample came with metadata listing a de-identified subject ID, COVID-19 status, age in years and sex. Where available, HLA class I and class II types were obtained from metadata supplied by the sample provider rather than from assay-based typing. On the study overall, not on this receptor specifically: The amount of clinical and demographic metadata varied by source and participant and was provided uncurated.

TCRbeta CDR3 regions were amplified from genomic DNA using the immunoSEQ Assay, a bias-controlled multiplex PCR. The paper's processing steps were these. The number of nucleated cells in each sample was estimated from the amplification of reference gene primers within the assay. To quantify the absolute abundance of each unique TCRbeta CDR3 rearrangement, sequence reads were collapsed and filtered. For each sample, productive Simpson clonality was calculated as the square root of Simpson's diversity index across productive rearrangements. The clones in this table, taken by TCRdb from immuneACCESS, are in-frame only. Not every clone is retained; where verified, under half of the shortfall comes from an unresolved V gene, and the cause of the rest is unknown. V and J calls and clone size are given by that table; D and trimming were obtained from the DNA. The sample yields more than 250,000 clones; about nine tenths were counted once. Approximately 1.8% of the sample rests with the top ten.

One collaborating source in Seattle enrolled patients while the patients were actively infected and followed the patients over time throughout the course of disease. The collaborating institutions used their own protocols to collect whole blood in K2EDTA tubes. For TCRbeta analysis, collaborators shipped samples as frozen whole blood, isolated PBMCs, or DNA extracted from either of those sample types. Points on this clone: The antigen this receptor binds is unknown. Per-base qualities were not stored, and no clone one base away is much larger.

Counted from cysteine to phenylalanine, this CDR3 has 17 amino acids. Solely the CDR3 DNA is kept, with 51 bases framed from the first base. Reading the germline V gene gives CDR1 KGHSH and CDR2 LQKENI. V is pared back by 3 bases and J by 3 bases, with 15 bases lying between the germline termini. The sequenced sample consisted of peripheral blood. This clonotype was obtained from a woman under 40 with COVID-19, enrolled during active disease. The chain was built from TRBV18 and TRBJ1-6, with TRBD1 as a weak D call on 6 bases. The nucleotide sequence reads as follows: TGTGCCAGCTCACCGGACCTTGGGGGCAGCTATAATTCACCCCTCCACTTT. It is translated as CASSPDLGGSYNSPLHF.